This record looks at one T cell receptor beta chain sequence and its context. What it binds is not known. The data stem from a study of shared clonotypes between healthy human individuals. Study in general: Participating donors consisted of a couple of women and a few men aged 18 to 49. Each donor's CD4 naive and CD4 memory cells filled three plates apiece, CD8 naive two, and CD8 memory one.

Sequencing was performed with immunoSEQ multiplex PCR; in TCRdb, only in-frame clones are kept and a portion is missing. Among 2 million to 2.5 million clones listed, more than 90% were seen once. Study-level findings and limits: On the whole, naive subsets had larger estimated richness than memory subsets had. The sharing of about 5.3% of naive CD4 clonotypes was seen across a few donors.

V lost 4 bases to trimming and J lost 2 bases, with 12 bases between them. The germline V gene has CDR1 SGHNT and CDR2 YYREEE (reference sequence). This CDR3 region has 15 residues. This sequence originates from a young man in good health. Sequencing was done on a sample of naive CD4+ T cells sorted from blood. Documented subset: CD45RA+ positively selected. V gene TRBV5-4 combines with J gene TRBJ2-2; D remains ambiguous. The chain's CDR3 is CASSARGLNTGELFF. The CDR3 DNA is TGTGCCAGCAGCGCCCGTGGTCTTAACACCGGGGAGCTGTTTTTT.